These 16 T cell receptor beta chains share one sample of origin, sequenced in a study of tumour-infiltrating T cells in Burkitt lymphoma. TCRdb's table, derived via immunoSEQ multiplex PCR, lists solely in-frame clones and lacks some. The table has 45,000 to 60,000 clones, less than 35% seen once. Sequenced sample: tumor tissue. Receptors originate from a human donor with Burkitt lymphoma.

This clone was observed a handful of times. The genes are TRBV27 and TRBJ1-1; no definite D call. Germline V gives CDR1 MNHEY, CDR2 SMNVEV (reference sequence). This CDR3 region has 15 residues. V was clipped by 4 bases and J by 0 bases, with 12 bases between them. In nucleotides, the CDR3 is TGTGCCAGCAGTTCCAGATCGACCATGAACACTGAAGCTTTCTTT. This sequence encodes CASSSRSTMNTEAFF.

This clone was seen many times. At the DNA level, this CDR3 is encoded by other sequences in the same sample as well. The J gene is TRBJ1-2, the V gene TRBV7-8, with TRBD1 as a possible D gene (6 bases). Germline V gene lookup returns CDR1 SGHVS and CDR2 FQNEAQ. Trimming left V 5 bases short and J 7 bases short, with 14 bases between. The CDR3 length is 13 residues. In DNA form, the CDR3 reads TGTGCCAGCAGCCCTGGGGGCACGTCTGGCTACACCTTC. This sequence encodes CASSPGGTSGYTF.

CDR3 sequence: CSFSGVVQETQYF. The CDR3 nucleotides read TGCAGCTTCTCGGGGGTGGTTCAAGAGACCCAGTACTTC. The chain combines TRBV29-1 with TRBJ2-5; maybe TRBD2 (6 bases). Germline CDR1 is SQVTM and CDR2 is ANQGSEA. The CDR3 contains 13 residues. Trimming shortened V by 8 bases and J by 2 bases, and 15 bases separated the two germline ends. Looking up the rest from reference TRBV29-1 and TRBJ2-5 gives the full variable domain: SAVISQKPSRDICQRGTSLTIQCQVDSQVTMMFWYRQQPGQSLTLIATANQGSEATYESGFVIDKFPISRPNLTFSTLTVSNMSPEDSSIYLCSFSGVVQETQYFGPGTRLLVL.

V gene TRBV6-1 combines with J gene TRBJ1-5, with D perhaps TRBD1 (6 bases). Germline CDR1 MNHNS, CDR2 SASEGT. This CDR3 is 13 amino acids long. Trimming stripped 6 bases from V and 11 bases from J, with 17 bases between. The chain's CDR3 is CASSPGQSRAQHF. The DNA of the CDR3 is TGTGCCAGCAGCCCCGGACAGAGCCGTGCCCAGCATTTT.

This clone came up a few times. The chain combines TRBV15 with TRBJ1-1, with D unclear. Trimming removed 0 bases from V and 1 base from J, with 6 bases in between. CDR1 and CDR2 (germline): LNHNV, YYDKDF (reference sequence). This CDR3 has 14 amino acids. DNA of the CDR3: TGTGCCACCAGCAGAGAAAGCACGAACACTGAAGCTTTCTTT. Translation: CATSRESTNTEAFF.

This rearrangement joins TRBV5-1 to TRBJ2-2; 11 bases match TRBD1. Germline V CDR1 and CDR2: SGHRS, YFSETQ. This CDR3 contains 18 residues. J was trimmed by 1 base and V by 6 bases; bases with no gene match: 11. DNA of the CDR3: TGCGCCAGCACCCCTGTTCCGGGACAGGGGGGGAACACCGGGGAGCTGTTTTTT. Protein: CASTPVPGQGGNTGELFF. The whole variable domain, remainder taken from reference TRBV5-1 and TRBJ2-2, is KAGVTQTPRYLIKTRGQQVTLSCSPISGHRSVSWYQQTPGQGLQFLFEYFSETQRNKGNFPGRFSGRQFSNSRSEMNVSTLELGDSALYLCASTPVPGQGGNTGELFFGEGSRLTVL.

This clone was seen at least ten times. V usage is TRBV21-1 and J usage is TRBJ2-2; the D call TRBD2 from the table was never checked on the DNA. TRBV21-1 is noted as a pseudogene. The CDR3 spans 13 residues. The CDR3 nucleotides read TGTGCCAGCTCGATTCGAGTCACCGGGGAGCTGTTTTTT. Its translation is CASSIRVTGELFF.

The V call is TRBV14, the J call TRBJ1-3; 12 nucleotides align to TRBD1. V shed 8 bases and J 5 bases; nucleotides not matched to a gene: 16. There are 18 residues in the CDR3. In germline, CDR1 is SGHDN, CDR2 FVKESK. The CDR3 region has the DNA TGTGCCAGCTCTCAGAGGGACAGGGGGCCGGGGAAACGAAACACCATATATTTT. This codes for CASSQRDRGPGKRNTIYF.

The chain recombines TRBV5-8 with TRBJ1-1, with 7 bases identical to TRBD1. The CDR3 totals 15 residues. Germline CDR1 SGHTS, CDR2 YDEGEE. V gave up 3 bases and J gave up 5 bases; unmatched junction bases: 10. The CDR3 DNA follows: TGTGCCAGCAGCTCAGACAGGGAAAGGAGGACTGAAGCTTTCTTT. It specifies CASSSDRERRTEAFF.

This rearrangement joins TRBV4-2 to TRBJ2-3, with a tentative D call TRBD2 (5 bases). V lost 4 bases and J lost 1, with 9 bases in between. Looked up from germline, CDR1 is LGHNA and CDR2 is YNFKEQ. The CDR3 sequence is 14 residues long. The CDR3 DNA is TGTGCCAGCAGCCCAAACGGGGGCACAGATACGCAGTATTTT. It yields the protein CASSPNGGTDTQYF.

This chain links TRBV28 with TRBJ1-1; the D gene is possibly TRBD1 (6 bases). CDR1 MDHEN and CDR2 SYDVKM come from the germline V gene. V gave up 7 bases and J gave up 1 base, with 16 bases separating them. CDR3 length: 15 amino acids. CDR3 protein: CASTRGGLQNTEAFF. CDR3 coding DNA: TGTGCCAGCACCCGTGGGGGCTTACAGAACACTGAAGCTTTCTTT.

CDR3 sequence: CASSLALSGGGNIQYF. DNA of the CDR3: TGTGCCAGCAGCTTAGCCCTTAGTGGTGGGGGAAACATTCAGTACTTC. This chain uses TRBV7-2 with TRBJ2-4, with D perhaps being TRBD1 or TRBD2 (5 bases each). CDR3 length: 16 residues. Germline V gene lookup returns CDR1 SGHTA and CDR2 FQGNSA. V was shortened by 0 bases and J by 6 bases, with 15 bases between the two germline ends. The complete variable domain, with remaining parts taken from reference TRBV7-2 and TRBJ2-4, reads GAGVSQSPSNKVTEKGKDVELRCDPISGHTALYWYRQSLGQGLEFLIYFQGNSAPDKSGLPSDRFSAERTGGSVSTLTIQRTQQEDSAVYLCASSLALSGGGNIQYFGAGTRLSVL.

The rearrangement uses TRBV7-2 and TRBJ2-2; either TRBD1 or TRBD2 may fit D (5 bases each). CDR1 is SGHTA and CDR2 is FQGNSA in the germline V gene. V dropped 5 bases and J dropped 6 bases, with 13 bases sitting between them. This CDR3 spans 14 amino acids. CDR3 protein: CASSRGDPPGELFF. Here the CDR3 DNA reads TGTGCCAGCAGCCGAGGGGACCCACCCGGGGAGCTGTTTTTT.

This clone was seen only a few times. The chain carries TRBV7-9 and TRBJ1-3; 7 positions match TRBD1. Germline V gene lookup returns CDR1 SEHNR and CDR2 FQNEAQ (reference sequence). Germline trimming cut 5 bases from V and 4 bases from J; bases unmatched to any gene: 8. The CDR3 totals 15 residues. CDR3 sequence: CASSQGQIPGNTIYF. The DNA for the CDR3 is TGTGCCAGCAGCCAGGGACAGATACCGGGAAACACCATATATTTT. Using reference TRBV7-9 and TRBJ1-3 for the parts outside the CDR3, the full variable domain is DTGVSQNPRHKITKRGQNVTFRCDPISEHNRLYWYRQTLGQGPEFLTYFQNEAQLEKSRLLSDRFSAERPKGSFSTLEIQRTEQGDSAMYLCASSQGQIPGNTIYFGEGSWLTVV.

V gene TRBV9 combines with J gene TRBJ2-1, with D uncertain. V lost 0 bases, J lost 5 bases, and 3 bases lay in between. The CDR3 has 12 amino acids. CDR1 is SGDLS and CDR2 is YYNGEE in the germline V gene. The CDR3 DNA is TGTGCCAGCAGCGTAGCCGACAATGAGCAGTTCTTC. Protein sequence: CASSVADNEQFF. Based on the CDR3 plus reference TRBV9 and TRBJ2-1, the full variable domain is DSGVTQTPKHLITATGQRVTLRCSPRSGDLSVYWYQQSLDQGLQFLIQYYNGEERAKGNILERFSAQQFPDLHSELNLSSLELGDSALYFCASSVADNEQFFGPGTRLTVL.

This clone has only a few counts. V usage is TRBV6-1 and J usage is TRBJ1-2; 11 bases are a match to TRBD1. V gave up 8 bases and J gave up 8 bases; unmatched junction bases: 7. The germline gives CDR1 MNHNS, CDR2 SASEGT. This CDR3 comprises 13 residues. The CDR3 reads CASWDRGSSGYTF. Here the CDR3 DNA reads TGTGCCAGCTGGGACAGGGGGTCGTCGGGCTACACCTTC.